This T cell receptor beta chain was sequenced for a study of monozygotic twins with cystic fibrosis. The study's findings and limits: Median Simpson clonality of roughly 0.01 suggested naive T cells predominated.

Note on this clone: Its antigen is undetermined.

Germline CDR1 SGHAT, CDR2 FQNNGV. V lost 5 bases to trimming and J lost 7 bases, with 24 bases between them. The CDR3 totals 18 residues. Sequenced by immunoSEQ multiplex PCR; TCRdb stores in-frame clones only, minus some. There are about 9,600 clones in the sample; 91% occur only once, and 5.4% lies in the top ten. The J gene is TRBJ1-6, the V gene TRBV11-2; D not resolved. The origin of this receptor is a boy younger than 10 with cystic fibrosis. Sample: blood. The CDR3 nucleotides read TGTGCCAGCAGCCCATCGGAAAGTGTCCATCGCCGGAATTCACCCCTCCACTTT. It codes for CASSPSESVHRRNSPLHF.